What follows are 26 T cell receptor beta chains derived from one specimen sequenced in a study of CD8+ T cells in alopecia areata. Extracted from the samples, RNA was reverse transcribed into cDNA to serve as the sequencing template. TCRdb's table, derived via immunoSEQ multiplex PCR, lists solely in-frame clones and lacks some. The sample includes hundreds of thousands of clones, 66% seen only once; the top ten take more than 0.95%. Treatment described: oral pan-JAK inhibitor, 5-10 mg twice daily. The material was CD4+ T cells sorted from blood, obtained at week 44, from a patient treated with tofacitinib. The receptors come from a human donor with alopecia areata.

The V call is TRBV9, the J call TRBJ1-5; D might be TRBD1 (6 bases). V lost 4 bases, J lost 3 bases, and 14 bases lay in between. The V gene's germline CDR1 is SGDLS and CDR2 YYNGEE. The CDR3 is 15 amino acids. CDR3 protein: CASSLEGEPNQPQHF. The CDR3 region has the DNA TGTGCCAGCAGCCTTGAGGGGGAACCCAATCAGCCCCAGCATTTT.

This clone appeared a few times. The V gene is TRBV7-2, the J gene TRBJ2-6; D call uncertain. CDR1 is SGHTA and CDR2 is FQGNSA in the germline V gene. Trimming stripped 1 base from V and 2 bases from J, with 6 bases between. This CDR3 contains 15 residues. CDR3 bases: TGTGCCAGCAGCTTAGAAACCACTGGGGCCAACGTCCTGACTTTC. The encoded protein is CASSLETTGANVLTF.

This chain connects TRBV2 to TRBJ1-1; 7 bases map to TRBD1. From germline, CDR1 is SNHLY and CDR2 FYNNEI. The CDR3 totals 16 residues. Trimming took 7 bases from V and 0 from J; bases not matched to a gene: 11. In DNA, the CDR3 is TGTGCCAGCACCCTGGAGGTGGGACAGATGAACACTGAAGCTTTCTTT. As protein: CASTLEVGQMNTEAFF.

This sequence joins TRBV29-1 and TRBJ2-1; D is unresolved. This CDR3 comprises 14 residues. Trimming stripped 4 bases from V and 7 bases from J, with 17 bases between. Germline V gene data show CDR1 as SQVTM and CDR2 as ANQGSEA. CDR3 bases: TGCAGCGTTGCGCACGCCGGTTCCGGGAATGAGCAGTTCTTC. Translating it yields CSVAHAGSGNEQFF.

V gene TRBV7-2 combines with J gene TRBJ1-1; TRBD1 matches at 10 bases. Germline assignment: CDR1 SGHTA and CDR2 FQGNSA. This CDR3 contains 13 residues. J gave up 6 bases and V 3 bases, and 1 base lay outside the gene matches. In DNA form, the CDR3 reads TGTGCCAGCAGCTTGACAGGGGGCTCTGAAGCTTTCTTT. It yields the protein CASSLTGGSEAFF.

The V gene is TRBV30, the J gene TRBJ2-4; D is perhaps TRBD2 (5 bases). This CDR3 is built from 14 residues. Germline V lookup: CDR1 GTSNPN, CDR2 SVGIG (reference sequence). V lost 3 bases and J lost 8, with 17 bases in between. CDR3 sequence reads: CAWRPGIPTDIQYF. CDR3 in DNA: TGTGCCTGGAGGCCCGGGATTCCAACAGACATTCAGTACTTC. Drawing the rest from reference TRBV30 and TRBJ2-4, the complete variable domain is SQTIHQWPATLVQPVGSPLSLECTVEGTSNPNLYWYRQAAGRGLQLLFYSVGIGQISSEVPQNLSASRPQDRQFILSSKKLLLSDSGFYLCAWRPGIPTDIQYFGAGTRLSVL.

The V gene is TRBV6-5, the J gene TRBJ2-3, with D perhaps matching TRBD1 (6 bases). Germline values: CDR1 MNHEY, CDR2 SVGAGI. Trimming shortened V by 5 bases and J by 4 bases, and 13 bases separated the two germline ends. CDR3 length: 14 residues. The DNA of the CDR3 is TGTGCCAGCAGTGAAACAGGGAAGGCAGATACGCAGTATTTT. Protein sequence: CASSETGKADTQYF.

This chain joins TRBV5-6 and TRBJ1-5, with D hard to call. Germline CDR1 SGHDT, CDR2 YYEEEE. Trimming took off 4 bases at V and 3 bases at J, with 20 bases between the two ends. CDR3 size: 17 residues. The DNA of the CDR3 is TGTGCCAGCAGCCCGTCGGGCCAGCCGTTCCTCAATCAGCCCCAGCATTTT. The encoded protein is CASSPSGQPFLNQPQHF.

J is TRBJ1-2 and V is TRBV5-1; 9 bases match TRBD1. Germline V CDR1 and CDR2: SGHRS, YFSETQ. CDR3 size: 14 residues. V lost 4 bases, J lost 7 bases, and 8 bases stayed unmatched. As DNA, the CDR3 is TGCGCCAGCAGCGTTCGGGACAGGGTTACTGGCTACACCTTC. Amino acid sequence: CASSVRDRVTGYTF. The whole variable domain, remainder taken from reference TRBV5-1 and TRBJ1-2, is KAGVTQTPRYLIKTRGQQVTLSCSPISGHRSVSWYQQTPGQGLQFLFEYFSETQRNKGNFPGRFSGRQFSNSRSEMNVSTLELGDSALYLCASSVRDRVTGYTFGSGTRLTVV.

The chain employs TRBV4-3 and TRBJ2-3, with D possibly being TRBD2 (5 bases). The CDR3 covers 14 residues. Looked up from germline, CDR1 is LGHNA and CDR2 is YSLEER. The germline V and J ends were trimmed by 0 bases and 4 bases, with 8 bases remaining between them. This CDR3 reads CASSQELGADTQYF. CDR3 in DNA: TGCGCCAGCAGCCAAGAACTAGGAGCAGATACGCAGTATTTT.

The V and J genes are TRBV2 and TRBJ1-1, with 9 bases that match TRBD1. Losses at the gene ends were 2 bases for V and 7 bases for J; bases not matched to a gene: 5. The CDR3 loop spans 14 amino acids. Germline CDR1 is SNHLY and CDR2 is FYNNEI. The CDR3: CASSETGGRGEAFF. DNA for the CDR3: TGTGCCAGCAGTGAAACAGGGGGCCGGGGTGAAGCTTTCTTT.

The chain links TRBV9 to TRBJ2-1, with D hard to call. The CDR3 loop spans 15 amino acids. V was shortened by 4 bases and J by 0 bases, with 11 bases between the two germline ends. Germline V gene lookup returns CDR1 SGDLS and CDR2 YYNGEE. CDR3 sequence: CASSLLASSYNEQFF. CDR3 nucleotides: TGTGCCAGCAGCCTCCTCGCCAGCTCCTACAATGAGCAGTTCTTC.

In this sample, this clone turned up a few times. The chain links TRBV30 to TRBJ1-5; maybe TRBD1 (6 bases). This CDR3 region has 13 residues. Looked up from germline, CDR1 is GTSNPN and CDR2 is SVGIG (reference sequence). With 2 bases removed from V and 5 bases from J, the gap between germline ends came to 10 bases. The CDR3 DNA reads TGTGCCTGGAGTTTGGGGGGGCATCAGCCCCAGCATTTT. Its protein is CAWSLGGHQPQHF.

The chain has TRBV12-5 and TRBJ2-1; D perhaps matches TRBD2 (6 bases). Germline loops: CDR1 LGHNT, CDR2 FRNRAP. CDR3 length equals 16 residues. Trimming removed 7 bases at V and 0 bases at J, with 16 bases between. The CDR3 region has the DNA TGTGCTAGTGCCGGGTTAGCGGCATCCTCCTACAATGAGCAGTTCTTC. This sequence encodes CASAGLAASSYNEQFF.

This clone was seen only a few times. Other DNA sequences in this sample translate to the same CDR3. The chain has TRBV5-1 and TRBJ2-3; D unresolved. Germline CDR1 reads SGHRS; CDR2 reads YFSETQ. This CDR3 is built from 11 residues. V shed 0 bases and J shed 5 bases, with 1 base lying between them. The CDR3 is CASSLEDTQYF. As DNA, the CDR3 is TGCGCCAGCAGCTTGGAAGATACGCAGTATTTT. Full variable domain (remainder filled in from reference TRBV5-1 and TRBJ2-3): KAGVTQTPRYLIKTRGQQVTLSCSPISGHRSVSWYQQTPGQGLQFLFEYFSETQRNKGNFPGRFSGRQFSNSRSEMNVSTLELGDSALYLCASSLEDTQYFGPGTRLTVL.

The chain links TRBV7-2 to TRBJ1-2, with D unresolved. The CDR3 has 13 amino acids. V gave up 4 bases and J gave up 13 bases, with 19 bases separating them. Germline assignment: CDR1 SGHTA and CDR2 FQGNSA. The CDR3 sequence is CASSSGLGRVITF. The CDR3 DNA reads TGTGCCAGCAGCTCCGGTTTAGGAAGGGTTATCACCTTC.

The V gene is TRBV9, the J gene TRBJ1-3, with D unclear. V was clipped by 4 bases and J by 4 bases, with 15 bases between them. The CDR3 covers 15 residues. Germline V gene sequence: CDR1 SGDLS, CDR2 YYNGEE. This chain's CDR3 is CASSPLNTKGNTIYF. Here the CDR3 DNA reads TGTGCCAGCAGCCCCTTAAATACAAAAGGAAACACCATATATTTT.

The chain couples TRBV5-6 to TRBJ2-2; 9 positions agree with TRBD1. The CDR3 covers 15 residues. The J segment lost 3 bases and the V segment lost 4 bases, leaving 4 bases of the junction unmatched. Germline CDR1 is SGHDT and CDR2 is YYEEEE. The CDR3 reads CASSTGGADTGELFF. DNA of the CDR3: TGTGCCAGCAGCACAGGGGGCGCGGACACCGGGGAGCTGTTTTTT. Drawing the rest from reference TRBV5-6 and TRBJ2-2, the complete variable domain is DAGVTQSPTHLIKTRGQQVTLRCSPKSGHDTVSWYQQALGQGPQFIFQYYEEEERQRGNFPDRFSGHQFPNYSSELNVNALLLGDSALYLCASSTGGADTGELFFGEGSRLTVL.

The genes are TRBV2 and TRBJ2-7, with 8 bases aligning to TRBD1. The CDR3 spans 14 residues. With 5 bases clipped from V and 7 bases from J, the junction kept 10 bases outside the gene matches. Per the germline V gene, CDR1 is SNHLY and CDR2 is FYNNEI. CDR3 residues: CASSTQGDPKEQYF. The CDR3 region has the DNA TGTGCCAGCAGTACACAGGGGGACCCGAAAGAGCAGTACTTC.

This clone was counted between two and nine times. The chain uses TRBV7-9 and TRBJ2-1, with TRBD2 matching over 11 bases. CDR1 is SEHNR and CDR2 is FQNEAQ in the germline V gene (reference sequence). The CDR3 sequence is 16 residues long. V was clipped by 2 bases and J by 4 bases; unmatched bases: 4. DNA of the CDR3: TGTGCCAGCAGCTTATACCCTAGCGGGGGGTACAATGAGCAGTTCTTC. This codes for CASSLYPSGGYNEQFF. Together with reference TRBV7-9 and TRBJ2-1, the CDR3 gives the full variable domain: DTGVSQNPRHKITKRGQNVTFRCDPISEHNRLYWYRQTLGQGPEFLTYFQNEAQLEKSRLLSDRFSAERPKGSFSTLEIQRTEQGDSAMYLCASSLYPSGGYNEQFFGPGTRLTVL.

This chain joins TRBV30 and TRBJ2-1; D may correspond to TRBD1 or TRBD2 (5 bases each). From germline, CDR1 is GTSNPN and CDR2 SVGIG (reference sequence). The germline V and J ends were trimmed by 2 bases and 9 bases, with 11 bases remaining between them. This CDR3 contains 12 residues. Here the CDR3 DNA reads TGTGCCTGGAGTAAAGGGGACGGTGAGCAGTTCTTC. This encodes CAWSKGDGEQFF.

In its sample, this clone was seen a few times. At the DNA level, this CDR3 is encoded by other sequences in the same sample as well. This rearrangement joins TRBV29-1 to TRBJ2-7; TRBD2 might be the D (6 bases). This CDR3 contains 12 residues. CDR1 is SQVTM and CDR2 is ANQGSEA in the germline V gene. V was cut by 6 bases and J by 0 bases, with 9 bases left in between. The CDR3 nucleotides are TGCAGCGTGGGGACTGGCTCCTACGAGCAGTACTTC. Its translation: CSVGTGSYEQYF.

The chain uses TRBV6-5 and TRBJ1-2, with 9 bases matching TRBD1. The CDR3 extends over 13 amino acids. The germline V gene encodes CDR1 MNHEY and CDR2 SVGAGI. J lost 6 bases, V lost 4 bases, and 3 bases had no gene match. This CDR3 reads CASSFRTGDGYTF. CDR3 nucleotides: TGTGCCAGCAGTTTCCGGACAGGGGATGGCTACACCTTC.

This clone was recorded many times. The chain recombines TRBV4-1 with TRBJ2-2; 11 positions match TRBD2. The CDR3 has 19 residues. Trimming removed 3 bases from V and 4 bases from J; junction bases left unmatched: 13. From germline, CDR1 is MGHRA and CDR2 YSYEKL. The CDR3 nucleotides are TGCGCCAGCAGCCAGAGGGAATTAGCGGGGGGGCCGGTCACCGGGGAGCTGTTTTTT. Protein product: CASSQRELAGGPVTGELFF.

The CDR3 bases are TGTGCCAGCTCACCAGGGCAGCCCGAAGCTTTCTTT. Its translation is CASSPGQPEAFF. This chain links TRBV18 with TRBJ1-1; D is unresolved. The V end was cut by 2 bases, the J end by 8 bases, with 9 bases between. This CDR3 spans 12 amino acids. Germline V gene data show CDR1 as KGHSH and CDR2 as LQKENI.

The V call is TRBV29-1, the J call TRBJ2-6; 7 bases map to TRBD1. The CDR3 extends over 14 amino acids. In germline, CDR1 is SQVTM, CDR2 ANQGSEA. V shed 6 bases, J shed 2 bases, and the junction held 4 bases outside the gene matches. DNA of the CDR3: TGCAGCGTGGCCACAGGGGCTGGGGCCAACGTCCTGACTTTC. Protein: CSVATGAGANVLTF.